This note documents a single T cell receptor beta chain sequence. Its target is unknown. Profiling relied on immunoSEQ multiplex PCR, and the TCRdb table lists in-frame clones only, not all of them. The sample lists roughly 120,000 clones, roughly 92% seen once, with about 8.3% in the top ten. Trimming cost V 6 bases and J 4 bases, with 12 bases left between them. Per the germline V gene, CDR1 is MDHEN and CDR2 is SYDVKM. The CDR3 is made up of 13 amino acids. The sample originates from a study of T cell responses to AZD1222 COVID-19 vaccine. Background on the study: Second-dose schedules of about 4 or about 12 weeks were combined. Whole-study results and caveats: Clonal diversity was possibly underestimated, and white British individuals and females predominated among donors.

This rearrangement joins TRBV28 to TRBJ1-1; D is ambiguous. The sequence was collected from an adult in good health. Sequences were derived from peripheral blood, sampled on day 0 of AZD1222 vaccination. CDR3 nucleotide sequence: TGTGCCAGCAGCTCCGGCGACCGCACTGAAGCTTTCTTT. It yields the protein CASSSGDRTEAFF.